One T cell receptor beta chain is described in this entry. No antigen is known for it. Within one base of it there is no much larger clone, and no base qualities were kept. TCRbeta CDR3 regions were amplified from genomic DNA using the immunoSEQ Assay, a bias-controlled multiplex PCR. The authors' pipeline ran thus. The number of nucleated cells in each sample was estimated by amplification of reference gene primers within the assay. Sequence reads were collapsed and filtered to measure the absolute abundance of every unique TCRbeta CDR3 rearrangement. For each sample, productive Simpson clonality was calculated as the square root of Simpson's diversity index across productive rearrangements. In TCRdb, the immuneACCESS table is reduced to in-frame sequences with V and J assigned. These tables do not hold every clone; where another copy was compared, an unresolved V gene accounts for under half, and the others remain unexplained. That table supplies the V and J calls and clone size; D and trimming were determined from the DNA. The sample yields under 550,000 clones; 70% to 90% were counted once. Together, the top ten hold less than 0.95% of the sample.

In Seattle, one collaborating source enrolled patients while the infection was active and tracked those patients longitudinally over the course of disease. The collaborating institutions used their own protocols to collect whole blood in K2EDTA tubes. For TCRbeta analysis, collaborators shipped samples as frozen whole blood, isolated PBMCs, or DNA extracted from either of those sample types. This sample is part of a study of blood T cell repertoires in COVID-19 (dated by TCRdb to between 2020 and 2021). Background for the entire study: Samples covering the acute and convalescent phases of COVID-19 were provided by collaborators in the United States, Italy and Spain. The material from the prospective study consisted of cDNA or gDNA derived from T cells, B-cell-depleted T cells, or PBMCs. The dataset comprised deeply sampled blood TCRbeta repertoires from subjects exposed to, actively infected with, or recovered from COVID-19. The repertoires were released in a freely available public database intended as a resource for research on the immune response to SARS-CoV-2. Samples were obtained from the ongoing ImmuneRACE study (first 160 participants) and from about 1,300 subjects provided by 6 global collaborators. A de-identified subject ID, COVID-19 status, age in years and sex were almost always included in the sample metadata. Where available, HLA class I and class II types were taken from metadata supplied by the sample provider and were not determined by assay-based typing. Paper-wide results and their limitations: The quantity of clinical and demographic metadata differed by source and by participant and was supplied without curation.

Via the germline V gene, CDR1 is LGHNT and CDR2 FRNRAP. The CDR3 covers 11 residues, taking in both the cysteine and the phenylalanine. Left in the record is the CDR3 DNA by itself, 33 bases read in frame from the first base. V is reduced by 3 bases and J by 6 bases, leaving a spacing of 2 bases between them. Here the chain combines TRBV12-5 and TRBJ2-2; the D gene is not confidently resolved. Sequences were obtained from peripheral blood. The origin of this receptor is a man aged 18 to 30 with COVID-19, enrolled during active disease. The nucleotide sequence reads TGTGCTAGTGGTTTCTCCGGGGAGCTGTTTTTT. This translates into CASGFSGELFF.